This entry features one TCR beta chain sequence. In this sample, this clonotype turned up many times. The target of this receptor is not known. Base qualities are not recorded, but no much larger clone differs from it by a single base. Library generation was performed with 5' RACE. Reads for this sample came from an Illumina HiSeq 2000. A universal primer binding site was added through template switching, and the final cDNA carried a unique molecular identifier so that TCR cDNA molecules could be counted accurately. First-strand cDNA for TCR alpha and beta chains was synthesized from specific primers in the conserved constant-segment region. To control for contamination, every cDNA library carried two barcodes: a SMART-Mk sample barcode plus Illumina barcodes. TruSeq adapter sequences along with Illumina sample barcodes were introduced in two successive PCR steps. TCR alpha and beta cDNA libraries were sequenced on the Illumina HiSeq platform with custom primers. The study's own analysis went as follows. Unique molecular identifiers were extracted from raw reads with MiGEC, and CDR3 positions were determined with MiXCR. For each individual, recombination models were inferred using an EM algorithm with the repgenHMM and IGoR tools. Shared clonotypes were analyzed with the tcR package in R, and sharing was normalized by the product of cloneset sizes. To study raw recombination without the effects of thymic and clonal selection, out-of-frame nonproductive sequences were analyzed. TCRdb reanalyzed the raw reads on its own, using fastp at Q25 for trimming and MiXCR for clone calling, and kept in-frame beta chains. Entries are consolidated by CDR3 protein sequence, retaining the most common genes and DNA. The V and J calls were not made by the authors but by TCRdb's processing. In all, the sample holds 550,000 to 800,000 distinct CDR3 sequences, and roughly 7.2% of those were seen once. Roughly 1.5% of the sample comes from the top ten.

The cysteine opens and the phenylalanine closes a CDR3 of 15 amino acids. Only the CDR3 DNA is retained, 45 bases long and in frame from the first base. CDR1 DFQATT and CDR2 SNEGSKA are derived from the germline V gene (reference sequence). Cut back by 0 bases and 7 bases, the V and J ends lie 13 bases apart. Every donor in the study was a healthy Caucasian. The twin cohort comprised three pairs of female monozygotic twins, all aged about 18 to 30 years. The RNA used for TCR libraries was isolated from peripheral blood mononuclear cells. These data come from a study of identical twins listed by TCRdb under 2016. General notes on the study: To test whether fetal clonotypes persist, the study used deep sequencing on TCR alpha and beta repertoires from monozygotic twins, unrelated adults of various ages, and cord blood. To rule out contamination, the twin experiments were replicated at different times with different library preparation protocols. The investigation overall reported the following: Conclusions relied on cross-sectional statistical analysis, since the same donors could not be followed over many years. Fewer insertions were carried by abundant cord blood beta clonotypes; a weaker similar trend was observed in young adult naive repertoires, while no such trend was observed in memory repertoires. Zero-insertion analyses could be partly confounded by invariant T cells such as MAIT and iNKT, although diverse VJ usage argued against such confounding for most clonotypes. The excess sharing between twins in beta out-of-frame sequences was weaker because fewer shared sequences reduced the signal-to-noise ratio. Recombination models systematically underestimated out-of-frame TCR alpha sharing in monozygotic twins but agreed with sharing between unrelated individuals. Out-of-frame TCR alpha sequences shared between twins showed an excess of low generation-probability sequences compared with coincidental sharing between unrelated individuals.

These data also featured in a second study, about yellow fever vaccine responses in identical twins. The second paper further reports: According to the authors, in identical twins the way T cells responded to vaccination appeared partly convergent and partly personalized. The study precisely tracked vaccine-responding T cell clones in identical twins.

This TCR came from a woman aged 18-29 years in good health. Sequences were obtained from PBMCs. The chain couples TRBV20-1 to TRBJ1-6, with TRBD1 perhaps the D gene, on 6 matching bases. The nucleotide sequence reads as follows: TGCAGTGCTAGAGATCGTGTAGGGGGGAATTCACCCCTCCACTTT. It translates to CSARDRVGGNSPLHF.